The next 24 T cell receptor beta chains were all read from a single sample in a study of blood T cell repertoires in COVID-19 (dated by TCRdb to about 2020). The method behind the library was the immunoSEQ multiplex PCR assay. TCRdb limited this immuneACCESS table to in-frame rearrangements with V and J called. A share of clones is missing; checked studies link under half to unresolved V genes, and the rest is unexplained. Present in this sample are about 200,000 clones, roughly 76% of which were seen just once. The ten largest clones take up roughly 4.9% of the sample. The sequenced material came from peripheral blood. These receptors were obtained from a human donor in a cohort sampled during active COVID-19.

The chain combines TRBV28 with TRBJ2-7; 9 nucleotides match TRBD1. The CDR3 runs to 14 residues. Trimming took 7 bases from V and 4 from J; bases not matched to a gene: 8. Germline CDR1 and CDR2: MDHEN and SYDVKM. The DNA for the CDR3 is TGTGCCAGCACTCAGACAGGGGGAACGTACGAGCAGTACTTC. This translates into CASTQTGGTYEQYF.

The chain joins TRBV6-5 to TRBJ2-7; the D gene is possibly TRBD1 (6 bases). This CDR3 is built from 13 residues. V lost 7 bases and J 3 bases, leaving 13 bases between the germline ends. Germline CDR1 reads MNHEY; CDR2 reads SVGAGI. The CDR3: CASNPGHYYEQYF. The CDR3 nucleotides are TGTGCCAGCAACCCGGGACATTACTACGAGCAGTACTTC.

This rearrangement joins TRBV29-1 to TRBJ1-1; 7 bases match TRBD1. The CDR3 contains 14 residues. Germline assignment: CDR1 SQVTM and CDR2 ANQGSEA. Germline trimming cut 7 bases from V and 0 bases from J; bases unmatched to any gene: 8. The CDR3 loop reads CSGDLGQLNTEAFF. The CDR3 DNA sequence: TGCAGCGGGGACTTGGGACAGTTGAACACTGAAGCTTTCTTT.

The rearrangement uses TRBV9 and TRBJ2-5; 10 bases match TRBD1. In germline, CDR1 is SGDLS, CDR2 YYNGEE. Losses at the gene ends were 1 base for V and 5 bases for J; bases not matched to a gene: 17. The length of the CDR3 is 19 residues. The CDR3 nucleotides are TGTGCCAGCAGCGTAAGCCCCGCCGGGACAGGGGCTTTCCAGGAGACCCAGTACTTC. It specifies CASSVSPAGTGAFQETQYF.

V gene TRBV5-1 combines with J gene TRBJ2-3, with 7 bases matching TRBD1. Germline CDR1 reads SGHRS; CDR2 reads YFSETQ. The CDR3 covers 15 residues. Trimming took 0 bases from V and 3 from J; bases not matched to a gene: 4. CDR3 region: CASSLGDRDTDTQYF. CDR3 sequence (DNA): TGCGCCAGCAGCTTGGGTGACAGGGATACAGATACGCAGTATTTT.

This clone has more than one count but fewer than ten. The chain employs TRBV6-5 and TRBJ1-2; D remains ambiguous. The V end lost 0 bases, the J end lost 7 bases, and 18 bases lay between the germline ends. CDR3 size: 16 residues. Per the germline V gene, CDR1 is MNHEY and CDR2 is SVGAGI. The CDR3 loop is CASSYSRRLGDGGYTF. Here the CDR3 DNA reads TGTGCCAGCAGTTACTCTCGACGCCTCGGAGATGGTGGCTACACCTTC.

The chain combines TRBV21-1 with TRBJ2-7; the table's TRBD1 call for D was not verified on the DNA. TRBV21-1 is a pseudogene locus. The CDR3 loop spans 15 amino acids. CDR3 region: CASSKKSADTYEQYF. In DNA, the CDR3 is TGTGCCAGCAGCAAAAAGTCGGCGGACACCTACGAGCAGTACTTC.

The chain joins TRBV18 to TRBJ1-1, with 8 bases that match TRBD1. The CDR3 contains 15 residues. With 6 bases clipped from V and 3 bases from J, the junction kept 9 bases outside the gene matches. Germline V gene lookup returns CDR1 KGHSH and CDR2 LQKENI. CDR3 residues: CASSPPDRAYTEAFF. The CDR3 nucleotides read TGTGCCAGCTCCCCCCCGGACAGGGCTTACACTGAAGCTTTCTTT.

The chain carries TRBV6-2 or TRBV6-3 and TRBJ1-5; D gene unclear. Germline V lookup: CDR1 MNHEY, CDR2 SVGEGT. The V gene lost 4 bases and the J gene lost 6 bases, with 7 bases spanning the gap. CDR3 size: 12 residues. The CDR3 sequence is CASSFGFQPQHF. CDR3 DNA sequence: TGTGCCAGCAGTTTCGGGTTTCAGCCCCAGCATTTT.

The rearrangement links TRBV6-2 or TRBV6-3 to TRBJ1-3, with 7 nucleotides matching TRBD1. This CDR3 is 18 amino acids long. CDR1 is MNHEY and CDR2 is SVGEGT in the germline V gene. After removal of 2 bases from V and 0 bases from J, the junction contained 10 bases not matched to a gene. The CDR3 DNA follows: TGTGCCAGCAGTTACGCCAAGGGACAGCCTATCTCTGGAAACACCATATATTTT. Its translation is CASSYAKGQPISGNTIYF.

This clone has a single count. The chain recombines TRBV24-1 with TRBJ2-2, with 8 nucleotides matching TRBD1. Germline V lookup: CDR1 KGHDR, CDR2 SFDVKD. V shed 3 bases, J shed 6 bases, and the junction held 14 bases outside the gene matches. This CDR3 has 18 residues. CDR3 bases: TGTGCCACCAGTGATCCTGTGATGAGGGACAGGTCCCCCGGGGAGCTGTTTTTT. Encoded protein: CATSDPVMRDRSPGELFF.

This chain connects TRBV4-2 to TRBJ1-2, with TRBD1 identical over 7 bases. The CDR3 length is 15 residues. V shed 0 bases, J shed 5 bases, and the junction held 6 bases outside the gene matches. Germline CDR1 is LGHNA and CDR2 is YNFKEQ. CDR3 amino acids: CASSQDGGTDYGYTF. Written as DNA, the CDR3 is TGTGCCAGCAGCCAAGATGGCGGGACAGATTATGGCTACACCTTC.

As to this clone: This same CDR3 is encoded by further DNA sequences in the sample. The chain links TRBV28 to TRBJ2-7, with D unclear. V was cut by 2 bases and J by 4 bases, with 6 bases left in between. The CDR3 length is 12 residues. Looked up from germline, CDR1 is MDHEN and CDR2 is SYDVKM. CDR3 in DNA: TGTGCCAGCAGTTTACCGGGTTACGAGCAGTACTTC. Translating gives CASSLPGYEQYF.

The chain links TRBV2 to TRBJ2-5, with D possibly matching TRBD2 (8 bases). V was pared by 6 bases and J by 1 base, with 15 bases between. This CDR3 region has 15 residues. Germline V lookup: CDR1 SNHLY, CDR2 FYNNEI. The CDR3 DNA reads as TGTGCCAGCAGCGGGGGGGCAGGGGGCCAAGAGACCCAGTACTTC. Translated: CASSGGAGGQETQYF.

Here the CDR3 reads CASSLRTGGHNEKLFF. The CDR3 bases are TGTGCCAGCAGCCTCCGGACAGGGGGCCATAATGAAAAACTGTTTTTT. The chain carries TRBV3-1 (or the pseudogene TRBV3-2) and TRBJ1-4; TRBD1 agrees at 11 bases. V was clipped by 4 bases and J by 4 bases; unmatched bases: 5. From germline, CDR1 is LGHDT and CDR2 YNNKEL (reference sequence). There are 16 residues in the CDR3.

V usage is TRBV5-1 and J usage is TRBJ1-3, with D tentatively TRBD1 (5 bases). This CDR3 spans 15 amino acids. Germline CDR1 is SGHRS and CDR2 is YFSETQ. Deletions cut 0 bases from V and 0 bases from J, with 7 bases between. The DNA for the CDR3 is TGCGCCAGCAGCTTGGGAGGACACTCTGGAAACACCATATATTTT. Amino acid sequence: CASSLGGHSGNTIYF.

In its sample, this clone was seen a few times. The chain couples TRBV18 to TRBJ2-7; the D gene is possibly TRBD2 (7 bases). The CDR3 length is 15 residues. Germline CDR1 is KGHSH and CDR2 is LQKENI. Trimming took off 5 bases at V and 3 bases at J, with 17 bases between the two ends. CDR3 nucleotide sequence: TGTGCCAGCTCATTCTTAGAGGGGGGGCTCTACGAGCAGTACTTC. Amino acid sequence: CASSFLEGGLYEQYF.

V gene TRBV20-1 combines with J gene TRBJ2-5; 7 bases are a match to TRBD1. The germline V gene encodes CDR1 DFQATT and CDR2 SNEGSKA (reference sequence). The CDR3 runs 15 residues. Trimming took 5 bases from V and 2 from J; bases not matched to a gene: 11. The CDR3 sequence: CSAGGSTGVQETQYF. In DNA, the CDR3 is TGCAGTGCTGGTGGGTCCACAGGGGTACAAGAGACCCAGTACTTC.

V is TRBV27 and J is TRBJ2-3, with D perhaps matching TRBD1 (5 bases). With 3 bases removed from V and 8 bases from J, the gap between germline ends came to 12 bases. The CDR3 is 13 residues long. Looked up from germline, CDR1 is MNHEY and CDR2 is SMNVEV (reference sequence). The CDR3 loop reads CASSFEVQGTQYF. CDR3 DNA: TGTGCCAGCAGTTTCGAGGTGCAGGGTACGCAGTATTTT.

This sequence joins TRBV2 and TRBJ1-2, with D tentatively TRBD1 (5 bases). Germline V gene sequence: CDR1 SNHLY, CDR2 FYNNEI. This CDR3 spans 15 amino acids. The V end lost 2 bases, the J end lost 2 bases, and 12 bases lay between the germline ends. The CDR3 region has the DNA TGTGCCAGCAGTGAATCCGGGGACTTAAACTATGGCTACACCTTC. Its translation: CASSESGDLNYGYTF.

The rearrangement uses TRBV19 and TRBJ1-1; D gene uncertain. V was shortened by 3 bases and J by 3 bases, with 14 bases between the two germline ends. Per germline, CDR1 LNHDA and CDR2 SQIVND (reference sequence). The CDR3 runs 15 residues. CDR3 sequence: CASSMDLTGDTEAFF. CDR3 nucleotide sequence: TGTGCCAGTAGTATGGACCTAACGGGAGACACTGAAGCTTTCTTT.

The rearrangement joins TRBV19 to TRBJ2-1, with 8 bases matching TRBD2. The CDR3 has 14 amino acids. Germline CDR1 is LNHDA and CDR2 is SQIVND (reference sequence). J was trimmed by 9 bases and V by 4 bases; bases with no gene match: 8. The CDR3 bases are TGTGCCAGTAGTAGTCGGGAGGGCCGAAGTGAGCAGTTCTTC. The encoded protein is CASSSREGRSEQFF.

Of note for this clone: Different DNA sequences within this sample yield the same CDR3. The V call is TRBV9, the J call TRBJ1-3; D gene uncertain. This CDR3 is 15 amino acids long. V was pared by 0 bases and J by 0 bases, with 7 bases between. The germline CDR1 and CDR2 sequences are SGDLS and YYNGEE. CDR3 sequence: CASSVAGSSGNTIYF. The CDR3 DNA follows: TGTGCCAGCAGCGTAGCCGGGTCCTCTGGAAACACCATATATTTT.

J is TRBJ2-7 and V is TRBV28; 7 bases fit TRBD2. V trimming: 5 bases; J trimming: 0 bases; junction bases outside the gene matches: 16. The CDR3 has 18 amino acids. Germline V gives CDR1 MDHEN, CDR2 SYDVKM. This CDR3 is CASSTPAGRLADSYEQYF. The CDR3 DNA sequence: TGTGCCAGCAGTACGCCCGCAGGTAGGCTAGCGGACTCCTACGAGCAGTACTTC.